Each of the 18 T cell receptor beta chains below was sequenced from the same sample in a study of human T cells and chemical hapten exposure. Extraction yielded total RNA from whole blood (unfractionated). TCRdb re-derived calls from the 5' RACE reads in MiXCR, one entry per CDR3 protein. This table holds approximately 150,000 distinct CDR3 sequences, about 4% found once. The receptors were sampled from a female donor in good health.

This clonotype was seen repeatedly, ten times or more. The CDR3 bases are TGTGCCACCAGCAGAGATCGGCAGGGGTTGGACACCATATATTTT. Protein product: CATSRDRQGLDTIYF. The J gene is TRBJ1-3, the V gene TRBV15, with D tentatively TRBD1 (6 bases). Trimming left V 0 bases short and J 8 bases short, with 14 bases between. The CDR3 is 15 amino acids. The germline gives CDR1 LNHNV, CDR2 YYDKDF (reference sequence).

This clonotype showed up many times. This rearrangement joins TRBV7-3 to TRBJ2-5; unclear D gene. The CDR3 has 14 residues. V shed 1 base and J shed 1 base, with 7 bases lying between them. CDR1 and CDR2 from the germline V gene are SGHTA and FQGTGA. In DNA form, the CDR3 reads TGTGCCAGCAGCTTAAACTGTCCCCAAGAGACCCAGTACTTC. This codes for CASSLNCPQETQYF. The full variable domain, completed using reference TRBV7-3 and TRBJ2-5, is GAGVSQTPSNKVTEKGKYVELRCDPISGHTALYWYRQSLGQGPEFLIYFQGTGAADDSGLPNDRFFAVRPEGSVSTLKIQRTERGDSAVYLCASSLNCPQETQYFGPGTRLLVL.

The chain employs TRBV5-1 and TRBJ1-5; 10 bases agree with TRBD1. The ends lost 3 bases at V and 2 bases at J; junction bases unmatched: 2. The CDR3 is 15 amino acids. Germline V gene sequence: CDR1 SGHRS, CDR2 YFSETQ. Written as DNA, the CDR3 is TGCGCCAGCAGCTGGGGGACAGGGGGCAATCAGCCCCAGCATTTT. It yields the protein CASSWGTGGNQPQHF.

In this sample, this clonotype turned up many times. The chain carries TRBV28 and TRBJ2-2; possible D gene TRBD1, 5 bases. V lost 0 bases and J lost 9, with 5 bases in between. The length of the CDR3 is 12 residues. Germline V CDR1 and CDR2: MDHEN, SYDVKM. The chain's CDR3 is CASSLWGRELFF. The CDR3 bases are TGTGCCAGCAGTTTATGGGGGCGGGAGCTGTTTTTT.

This clonotype was counted many times. V gene TRBV6-6 combines with J gene TRBJ1-5; TRBD1 aligns across 9 bases. From germline, CDR1 is MNHNY and CDR2 SVGAGI (reference sequence). The CDR3 has 17 residues. After removal of 2 bases from V and 1 base from J, the junction contained 6 bases not matched to a gene. CDR3: CASSYPGQGISNQPQHF. The CDR3 DNA reads as TGTGCCAGCAGTTACCCCGGACAGGGGATAAGCAATCAGCCCCAGCATTTT.

This clonotype was seen many times. The CDR3 nucleotides read TGCAGTGCTAGACCGGACGGTAATTCACCCCTCCACTTT. This translates into CSARPDGNSPLHF. The chain links TRBV20-1 to TRBJ1-6; the D is unclear. Germline V gives CDR1 DFQATT, CDR2 SNEGSKA (reference sequence). Trimming took 2 bases from V and 6 from J, leaving 8 bases between them. This CDR3 has 13 residues.

The chain employs TRBV29-1 and TRBJ2-7; 10 bases are shared with TRBD1. This CDR3 spans 15 amino acids. Trimming at V came to 4 bases and at J to 5 bases, leaving 11 bases not matched to a gene. Germline CDR1 reads SQVTM; CDR2 reads ANQGSEA. The CDR3 region is CSVAGPGQGIDEQYF. DNA for the CDR3: TGCAGCGTTGCGGGGCCGGGACAGGGGATTGACGAGCAGTACTTC.

The sample holds many counts of this clonotype. V and J are TRBV2 and TRBJ2-1; no reliable D call. Germline V gene lookup returns CDR1 SNHLY and CDR2 FYNNEI. V was cut by 4 bases and J by 6 bases, with 7 bases left in between. The CDR3 is 12 amino acids. CDR3 loop: CASSGEGNEQFF. CDR3 nucleotide sequence: TGTGCCAGCAGTGGTGAAGGCAATGAGCAGTTCTTC.

This clonotype has a count of ten or more. CDR3 coding DNA: TGTGCCAGCAGGGGACAGGGCAACTCCTACGAGCAGTACTTC. Translated, it gives CASRGQGNSYEQYF. This chain uses TRBV6-6 with TRBJ2-7; the match to TRBD1 covers 9 bases. The trim removed 6 bases at V and 0 bases at J, leaving 3 bases unmatched. CDR3 length equals 14 residues. Germline-derived CDR1 and CDR2 are MNHNY and SVGAGI (reference sequence).

The sample holds many counts of this clonotype. The genes are TRBV7-9 and TRBJ1-1, with D perhaps TRBD1 (5 bases). The CDR3 length is 13 residues. Trimming removed 5 bases at V and 6 bases at J, with 13 bases between. Germline V gives CDR1 SEHNR, CDR2 FQNEAQ (reference sequence). The CDR3, as DNA: TGTGCCAGCAGCCTGTCAGGGAGCGCTGAAGCTTTCTTT. It encodes CASSLSGSAEAFF.

This clonotype was found many times. V and J are TRBV12-5 and TRBJ1-1; the D is unclear. The ends were cut back, 3 bases at V and 1 base at J, with 9 bases in the middle. This CDR3 spans 14 amino acids. CDR1 is LGHNT, CDR2 FRNRAP, per germline. The CDR3 is CASGFGLENTEAFF. CDR3 DNA: TGTGCTAGTGGTTTTGGTTTAGAGAACACTGAAGCTTTCTTT.

With regard to this clonotype: This clone may be a read error of a much larger clone one base away. V and J are TRBV5-1 and TRBJ1-1, with 9 bases identical to TRBD1. The CDR3 runs to 21 residues. Looked up from germline, CDR1 is SGHRS and CDR2 is YFSETQ. V was clipped by 7 bases and J by 7 bases; unmatched bases: 32. The CDR3 loop reads CASPSQKDRGSLRRRECEAFF. The CDR3 DNA sequence: TGCGCCAGCCCATCCCAGAAGGACAGGGGTTCGTTGAGGCGTCGGGAGTGTGAAGCTTTCTTT. The variable domain in full, completed from reference TRBV5-1 and TRBJ1-1, reads KAGVTQTPRYLIKTRGQQVTLSCSPISGHRSVSWYQQTPGQGLQFLFEYFSETQRNKGNFPGRFSGRQFSNSRSEMNVSTLELGDSALYLCASPSQKDRGSLRRRECEAFFGQGTRLTVV.

This clonotype was seen ten or more times. This chain links TRBV4-1 with TRBJ2-7, with D possibly TRBD1 on 6 matching bases. V was shortened by 0 bases and J by 3 bases, with 12 bases between the two germline ends. CDR1 is MGHRA, CDR2 YSYEKL, per germline. The CDR3 length is 15 residues. The CDR3 DNA reads TGCGCCAGCAGCCAAGAGTTTGAACAGGGCTACGAGCAGTACTTC. Protein product: CASSQEFEQGYEQYF.

Ten or more counts support this clonotype. The chain employs TRBV7-9 and TRBJ1-6; D gene ambiguous. V was shortened by 5 bases and J by 8 bases, with 7 bases between the two germline ends. CDR3 length equals 12 residues. Germline CDR1 and CDR2: SEHNR and FQNEAQ (reference sequence). CDR3 sequence (DNA): TGTGCCAGCAGCCCGGATGATTCACCCCTCCACTTT. Translating it yields CASSPDDSPLHF.

In its sample, this clonotype was seen many times. The chain carries TRBV5-1 and TRBJ2-7; 9 nucleotides match TRBD1. CDR3 length: 15 amino acids. Germline CDR1 and CDR2: SGHRS and YFSETQ. The V and J ends lost 0 bases and 3 bases, in that order; junction bases with no gene match: 4. The CDR3 reads CASSLGDRVSYEQYF. CDR3 sequence (DNA): TGCGCCAGCAGCTTGGGGGACAGGGTAAGCTACGAGCAGTACTTC.

This clonotype showed up many times. This sequence joins TRBV27 and TRBJ1-4; 11 bases align to TRBD1. The CDR3 consists of 18 residues. With 7 bases clipped from V and 7 bases from J, the junction kept 17 bases outside the gene matches. Germline V gives CDR1 MNHEY, CDR2 SMNVEV (reference sequence). CDR3 in amino acids: CASTLKGQGAFGPEKLFF. In DNA, the CDR3 is TGTGCCAGCACTCTAAAAGGACAGGGGGCTTTCGGGCCTGAAAAACTGTTTTTT.

The sample holds many counts of this clonotype. The CDR3 here is CASSQAPGAFSYEQYF. The CDR3 nucleotides read TGCGCCAGCAGCCAAGCTCCGGGGGCCTTCTCCTACGAGCAGTACTTC. This sequence joins TRBV4-3 and TRBJ2-7; TRBD1 or TRBD2 may be the D gene (6 bases each). V lost 1 base and J lost 0, with 13 bases in between. Per germline, CDR1 LGHNA and CDR2 YSLEER. The CDR3 consists of 16 residues.

This clonotype was picked up many times. The chain employs TRBV5-8 and TRBJ2-3; D gene uncertain. Deletions cut 4 bases from V and 2 bases from J, with 5 bases between. The CDR3 length is 12 residues. Per the germline V gene, CDR1 is SGHTS and CDR2 is YDEGEE. CDR3 sequence reads: CASSRHTDTQYF. The CDR3, as DNA: TGTGCCAGCAGCCGACACACAGATACGCAGTATTTT.